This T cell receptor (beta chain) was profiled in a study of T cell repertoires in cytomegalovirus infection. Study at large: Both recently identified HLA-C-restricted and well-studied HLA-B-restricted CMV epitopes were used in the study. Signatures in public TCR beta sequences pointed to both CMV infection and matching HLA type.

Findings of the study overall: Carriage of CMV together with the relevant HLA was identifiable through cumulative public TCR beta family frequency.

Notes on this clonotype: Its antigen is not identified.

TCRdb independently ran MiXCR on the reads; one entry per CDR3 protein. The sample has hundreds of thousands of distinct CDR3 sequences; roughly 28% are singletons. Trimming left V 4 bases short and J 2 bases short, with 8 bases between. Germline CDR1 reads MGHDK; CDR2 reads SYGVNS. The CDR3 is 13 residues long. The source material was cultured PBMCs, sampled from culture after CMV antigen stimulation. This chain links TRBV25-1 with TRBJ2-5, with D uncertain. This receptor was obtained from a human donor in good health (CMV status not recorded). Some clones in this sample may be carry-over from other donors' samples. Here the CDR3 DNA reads TGTGCCAGCAGTGGGGATATTCAAGAGACCCAGTACTTC. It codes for CASSGDIQETQYF.